This is a list of T cell receptor beta chains from one sample in a study of blood T cell repertoires in COVID-19. Some clones are missing from TCRdb's copy, which holds only in-frame ones; the method was immunoSEQ multiplex PCR. The table shows 90,000 to 120,000 clones, with approximately 70% occurring only once. Sequencing was performed on peripheral blood. The receptors come from a man older than 75 with acute or convalescent COVID-19. Both conserved end residues are part of each CDR3. D genes are given only for firm matches. Size is omitted from some rows. Given values are once, few, many or a class for expanded clones.

CDR3	DNA	V	J	D	size
CASSVGWGPPNEKLFF	TGTGCCAGCAGCGTAGGCTGGGGCCCACCAAATGAAAAACTGTTTTTT	TRBV9	TRBJ1-4	-	-
CASSQDRLQYF	TGTGCCAGCAGCCAAGATCGGTTGCAGTACTTC	TRBV3-1/TRBV3-2	TRBJ2-7	-	once
CASTISRETQYF	TGTGCCAGCACGATTAGCCGAGAGACCCAGTACTTC	TRBV12-3/TRBV12-4	TRBJ2-5	-	-
CASKQNNSPLHF	TGTGCCAGCAAACAGAATAATTCACCCCTCCACTTT	TRBV2	TRBJ1-6	-	-
CASSYRQGPSPLHF	TGTGCCAGCAGTTACCGACAGGGGCCCTCACCCCTCCACTTT	TRBV28	TRBJ1-6	TRBD1	-
CASSPRATGGETQYF	TGTGCCAGCAGCCCCCGGGCCACAGGGGGAGAGACCCAGTACTTC	TRBV16	TRBJ2-5	TRBD1	-
CASSLRLGQGQTEAFF	TGTGCCAGCAGCTTGCGTCTCGGACAGGGACAAACTGAAGCTTTCTTT	TRBV5-8	TRBJ1-1	TRBD1	-
CASSLAPGAFTEAFF	TGTGCCAGCAGCTTGGCCCCAGGGGCTTTCACTGAAGCTTTCTTT	TRBV11-2	TRBJ1-1	-	-
CASSGGSGQETQYF	TGTGCCAGCAGTGGGGGTAGCGGGCAAGAGACCCAGTACTTC	TRBV2	TRBJ2-5	TRBD2	few
CAWSDWGQPQHF	TGTGCCTGGAGTGATTGGGGCCAGCCCCAGCATTTT	TRBV30	TRBJ1-5	-	-
CATGFSIFRGQENYEQYF	TGTGCCACCGGATTTTCGATCTTTCGGGGACAGGAGAATTACGAGCAGTACTTC	TRBV28	TRBJ2-7	TRBD1	few
CATREPGTDKETQYF	TGTGCCACCAGAGAACCCGGGACAGACAAGGAGACCCAGTACTTC	TRBV15	TRBJ2-5	TRBD1	-
CASSPAWGGTNTQYF	TGTGCCAGCTCACCAGCGTGGGGAGGGACCAATACGCAGTATTTT	TRBV18	TRBJ2-3	TRBD2	-